This T cell receptor (beta chain) was retrieved from a study of blood T cell repertoires in COVID-19. Turning to the study itself: Acute and convalescent COVID-19 specimens originated in the United States, Italy and Spain. The cDNA or gDNA used as material had been derived from T cells, B-cell-depleted T cells, or PBMCs.

This CDR3 region has 12 residues. V was pared by 8 bases and J by 0 bases, with 8 bases between. From germline, CDR1 is SNHLY and CDR2 FYNNEI. In the authors' workflow: Reference gene primer amplification gave estimated nucleated cell counts. Generated by immunoSEQ multiplex PCR, the TCRdb table keeps only in-frame clones and is missing some. That table gives V, J and clone size, and the DNA gave D and trimming. This sample has around 80,000 clones; over 70% occur once, and the top ten carry roughly 12%. The sequence derives from an elderly man with acute or convalescent COVID-19. V gene TRBV2 combines with J gene TRBJ2-7; D possibly corresponds to TRBD2 (5 bases). Source material: peripheral blood. CDR3 amino acids: CASGRDSYEQYF. CDR3 coding DNA: TGTGCCAGCGGTCGGGACTCCTACGAGCAGTACTTC.